Following are 8 T cell receptor beta chains from one sample sequenced in a study of monozygotic twins with inflammatory bowel disease. TCRdb re-called the 5' RACE reads, yielding one record per CDR3 amino acid sequence without DNA. The record lists approximately 390,000 distinct CDR3 sequences, of which the ten most abundant hold 2% to 2.5%. The source material was blood. The receptor source for this set is a human donor with ulcerative colitis or Crohn's disease, or a healthy co-twin of an affected twin (not recorded which).

V gene TRBV20-1 combines with J gene TRBJ1-1. Germline V gives CDR1 DFQATT, CDR2 SNEGSKA (reference sequence). This CDR3 has 12 residues. The chain's CDR3 is CSVLGQNTEAFF.

The rearrangement uses TRBV7-8 and TRBJ2-3; there is no DNA to check the TCRdb D call of TRBD2. In germline, CDR1 is SGHVS, CDR2 FQNEAQ. The CDR3 runs 16 residues. CDR3: CASSFPAGALTDTQYF.

The chain carries TRBV9 and TRBJ2-2; checking the TCRdb D call of TRBD1 is not possible without DNA. This CDR3 region has 13 residues. Germline lookup yields CDR1 SGDLS and CDR2 YYNGEE. This CDR3 reads CASTPDPVGELFF. Full variable domain (outside the CDR3, taken from reference TRBV9 and TRBJ2-2): DSGVTQTPKHLITATGQRVTLRCSPRSGDLSVYWYQQSLDQGLQFLIQYYNGEERAKGNILERFSAQQFPDLHSELNLSSLELGDSALYFCASTPDPVGELFFGEGSRLTVL.

This chain uses TRBV5-1 with TRBJ2-7; there is no DNA to check the TCRdb D call of TRBD1. This CDR3 comprises 14 residues. From germline, CDR1 is SGHRS and CDR2 YFSETQ. CDR3 residues: CASSFEGTGGEQYF.

The V gene is TRBV4-3, the J gene TRBJ1-2; TCRdb proposes TRBD1, but this gene call is untestable without DNA. The CDR3 length is 15 residues. Germline CDR1 and CDR2: LGHNA and YSLEER. The CDR3: CASSQSDRTPSGYTF.

The chain recombines TRBV18 with TRBJ1-1; TCRdb reports TRBD1, a call that lacks DNA to check it against. The CDR3 consists of 15 residues. Germline V gene lookup returns CDR1 KGHSH and CDR2 LQKENI. CDR3 region: CASSPRGQAATEAFF.

The V and J genes are TRBV12-5 and TRBJ1-5; the TRBD1 assignment by TCRdb is unverifiable without DNA. CDR1 and CDR2 from the germline V gene are LGHNT and FRNRAP. The CDR3 totals 21 residues. The CDR3 region is CASGLTVGTGVCRKGNQPQHF.

V and J are TRBV2 and TRBJ2-1; TCRdb proposes TRBD1, but this gene call is untestable without DNA. The germline gives CDR1 SNHLY, CDR2 FYNNEI. The CDR3 covers 17 residues. CDR3 in amino acids: CASSGDPGHPLYNEQFF.